Listed below are T cell receptor beta chains from one sample, sequenced in a study of CD8 T cells in ankylosing spondylitis. TCRdb reprocessed the 5' RACE reads via MiXCR and lists one record per CDR3 protein. There are some 200,000 distinct CDR3 sequences in the sample; roughly 13% occur only once, and about 15% lies in the top ten. Input material: blood, either unsorted or a sorted T cell fraction (not recorded which). The origin of the receptors is a male donor with ankylosing spondylitis or in good health (not recorded which). Each CDR3 is given with its conserved first and last residue. The D gene is left open where the match is weak. Not every row has a clone size; where given, it reads once, few, many or a size class.

V gene	D gene	J gene	clone size	CDR3 protein	CDR3 DNA
TRBV12-3/TRBV12-4	-	TRBJ2-4	many	CASSVDPRLQYF	TGTGCCAGCAGTGTAGACCCGCGCCTTCAGTACTTC
TRBV4-1	-	TRBJ1-2	-	CASSQIAGTGEDFYGYTF	TGCGCCAGCAGCCAAATTGCCGGGACGGGGGAAGATTTCTATGGCTACACCTTC
TRBV12-3/TRBV12-4	-	TRBJ2-1	many	CASSLDADRSKYNEQFF	TGTGCCAGCAGTTTAGACGCTGACAGGTCTAAATACAATGAGCAGTTCTTC
TRBV27	-	TRBJ1-1	-	CASSLEGRITEAFF	TGTGCCAGCAGTTTAGAGGGGAGGATCACTGAAGCTTTCTTT
TRBV7-9	TRBD1	TRBJ2-1	-	CASSPAQGVEQFF	TGTGCCAGCAGCCCCGCACAGGGGGTTGAGCAGTTCTTC
TRBV4-1	TRBD2	TRBJ2-5	many	CASSQGPLSSGGATQYF	TGCGCCAGCAGCCAAGGCCCCCTATCTAGCGGGGGAGCGACCCAGTACTTC
TRBV12-3/TRBV12-4	TRBD1	TRBJ1-2	many	CASSLDRGLGGYTF	TGTGCCAGCAGTTTAGACAGGGGGCTTGGTGGCTACACCTTC
TRBV13	TRBD1	TRBJ1-4	-	CASSYRTGLNEKLFF	TGTGCCAGCAGTTACCGGACAGGACTTAATGAAAAACTGTTTTTT
TRBV11-2	-	TRBJ1-1	few	CASSLGPRSEAFF	TGTGCCAGCAGCTTAGGGCCAAGGAGTGAAGCTTTCTTT
TRBV20-1	TRBD2	TRBJ2-3	few	CSARGLAGITDTQYF	TGCAGTGCTAGAGGACTAGCGGGGATCACAGATACGCAGTATTTT
TRBV20-1	-	TRBJ1-2	-	CSAPFDGYTF	TGCAGTGCACCCTTTGATGGCTACACCTTC
TRBV24-1	-	TRBJ2-3	-	CATSDAGTFNTDTQYF	TGTGCCACCAGTGATGCCGGGACATTCAACACAGATACGCAGTATTTT
TRBV30	-	TRBJ1-4	few	CAGGQLNEKLFF	TGTGCCGGAGGACAGCTTAATGAAAAACTGTTTTTT
TRBV19	-	TRBJ1-1	-	CASSIGPLFGEAFF	TGTGCCAGTAGTATTGGACCGTTATTCGGTGAAGCTTTCTTT
TRBV5-6	-	TRBJ2-3	-	CASSLAGVYTDTQYF	TGTGCCAGCAGCTTGGCGGGGGTGTACACAGATACGCAGTATTTT
TRBV6-1	-	TRBJ1-4	few	CASSPFNAPNEKLFF	TGTGCCAGCAGTCCCTTTAATGCCCCAAATGAAAAACTGTTTTTT
TRBV12-5	-	TRBJ1-5	-	CASGPTSLGDQPQHF	TGTGCTAGTGGCCCCACCTCCCTGGGCGATCAGCCCCAGCATTTT
TRBV2	TRBD1	TRBJ1-2	few	CASSEGTGGNYGYTF	TGTGCCAGCAGTGAGGGGACAGGGGGCAACTATGGCTACACCTTC
TRBV25-1	TRBD1	TRBJ1-4	-	CASSPGQAITGEKLFF	TGTGCCAGCAGTCCGGGACAGGCAATCACGGGTGAAAAACTGTTTTTT
TRBV7-2	-	TRBJ1-1	-	CASSLGPAMNTEAFF	TGTGCCAGCAGCTTAGGTCCGGCGATGAACACTGAAGCTTTCTTT
TRBV4-1	-	TRBJ1-2	-	CASSQDPGPNYGYTF	TGCGCCAGCAGCCAAGATCCGGGGCCTAACTATGGCTACACCTTC
TRBV11-2	-	TRBJ1-6	-	CASSFDGDGNSPLHF	TGTGCCAGCAGCTTCGACGGGGATGGTAATTCACCCCTCCACTTT
TRBV11-2	-	TRBJ2-7	-	CASSLAGATYEQYF	TGTGCCAGCAGCTTGGCAGGGGCCACCTACGAGCAGTACTTC
TRBV6-2/TRBV6-3	TRBD2	TRBJ2-7	once	CASTLEVGGTISYEQYF	TGTGCCAGCACCCTAGAGGTCGGGGGGACTATTTCCTACGAGCAGTACTTC
TRBV5-6	-	TRBJ1-1	-	CASSQVGPEAFF	TGTGCCAGCAGCCAGGTTGGCCCTGAAGCTTTCTTT
TRBV5-5	-	TRBJ1-1	many	CASSLVAGANTEAFF	TGTGCCAGCAGCTTAGTTGCAGGGGCGAACACTGAAGCTTTCTTT
TRBV12-5	-	TRBJ1-5	few	CASGLVMATTYSNQPQHF	TGTGCTAGTGGTTTGGTAATGGCGACAACCTATAGCAATCAGCCCCAGCATTTT
TRBV14	TRBD1	TRBJ2-3	-	CASSQAGGLDTQYF	TGTGCCAGCAGCCAAGCAGGGGGTCTAGATACGCAGTATTTT
TRBV7-8	TRBD1	TRBJ2-5	-	CASSLISNRGRETQYF	TGTGCCAGCAGCCTCATTTCCAACAGGGGTAGGGAGACCCAGTACTTC
TRBV4-1	-	TRBJ2-6	-	CASSQDKPGPLFGANVLTF	TGCGCCAGCAGCCAAGATAAGCCGGGGCCTTTGTTTGGGGCCAACGTCCTGACTTTC
TRBV12-3/TRBV12-4	-	TRBJ2-1	-	CASGPPSSYNEQFF	TGTGCCAGCGGCCCTCCGAGCTCCTACAATGAGCAGTTCTTC
TRBV27	TRBD2	TRBJ2-1	-	CASSHGAGGTYNEQFF	TGTGCCAGCAGCCACGGGGCGGGAGGGACCTACAATGAGCAGTTCTTC
TRBV4-1	TRBD1	TRBJ1-2	-	CASSQDWTRGVSANYGYTF	TGCGCCAGCAGCCAAGACTGGACCAGGGGGGTGTCAGCTAACTATGGCTACACCTTC
TRBV12-3/TRBV12-4	-	TRBJ1-4	few	CASSFPTGDGEKLFF	TGTGCCAGCAGTTTTCCAACCGGGGACGGTGAAAAACTGTTTTTT
TRBV7-9	-	TRBJ2-7	-	CASSFQGLKGYEQYF	TGTGCCAGCAGCTTCCAGGGGCTCAAGGGCTACGAGCAGTACTTC
TRBV12-3/TRBV12-4	-	TRBJ1-5	few	CASRGITGQHF	TGTGCCAGCAGAGGTATCACGGGGCAGCATTTT
TRBV27	TRBD1	TRBJ1-2	-	CASSLGTGGVYGYTF	TGTGCCAGCAGTTTAGGGACAGGGGGGGTCTATGGCTACACCTTC
TRBV27	TRBD2	TRBJ2-1	many	CASSSGLAGYSYNEQFF	TGTGCCAGCAGTTCGGGACTAGCGGGATACTCCTACAATGAGCAGTTCTTC
TRBV13	TRBD2	TRBJ2-7	many	CASSRTSGSSYEQYF	TGTGCCAGCTCACGGACTAGCGGGAGCTCCTACGAGCAGTACTTC
TRBV27	TRBD1	TRBJ1-4	-	CASSSTYTGGEKLFF	TGTGCCAGCAGTTCCACTTATACAGGGGGTGAAAAACTGTTTTTT
TRBV7-8	TRBD1	TRBJ1-2	few	CASSPQTTTGDYGYTF	TGTGCCAGCAGCCCCCAAACTACGACAGGGGACTATGGCTACACCTTC
TRBV19	-	TRBJ2-6	few	CASSNNAKNSGANVLTF	TGTGCCAGTAGTAACAACGCTAAAAACTCTGGGGCCAACGTCCTGACTTTC
TRBV29-1	-	TRBJ2-2	few	CSVVAGSGTGELFF	TGCAGCGTTGTAGCCGGGTCGGGCACCGGGGAGCTGTTTTTT
TRBV5-4	TRBD1	TRBJ1-1	few	CASSLSRGFTGSFMNTEAFF	TGTGCCAGCAGCTTGTCCAGGGGGTTCACAGGGTCATTCATGAACACTGAAGCTTTCTTT
TRBV7-6	TRBD2	TRBJ2-5	-	CASSSRTSGAGETQYF	TGTGCCAGCAGTTCCAGGACTAGCGGGGCCGGAGAGACCCAGTACTTC
TRBV10-3	-	TRBJ1-1	few	CAISEGDPGDTEAFF	TGTGCCATCAGTGAGGGAGACCCCGGCGACACTGAAGCTTTCTTT
TRBV11-2	-	TRBJ2-1	few	CASSLAVYNEQFF	TGTGCCAGCAGCTTAGCGGTGTACAATGAGCAGTTCTTC
TRBV5-1	TRBD1	TRBJ1-2	many	CASSSTGTGGDSVHGYTF	TGCGCCAGCAGCTCCACCGGGACAGGGGGCGACTCGGTCCATGGCTACACCTTC
TRBV19	-	TRBJ1-2	-	CASTGGGRDGYTF	TGTGCCAGTACCGGTGGGGGGCGCGATGGCTACACCTTC
TRBV4-1	-	TRBJ2-1	-	CASTTSTVSYNEQFF	TGCGCCAGCACTACAAGTACCGTCTCCTACAATGAGCAGTTCTTC
TRBV20-1	-	TRBJ1-6	many	CSAQNRTEYSPLHF	TGCAGTGCCCAAAACCGGACAGAGTATTCACCCCTCCACTTT
TRBV20-1	-	TRBJ2-1	-	CSARDLEAVNYNEQFF	TGCAGTGCTAGAGATCTAGAAGCGGTCAACTACAATGAGCAGTTCTTC
TRBV4-1	-	TRBJ1-1	-	CASSSRTPNTEAFF	TGCGCCAGCAGCTCTCGGACACCGAACACTGAAGCTTTCTTT
TRBV6-1	TRBD1	TRBJ1-2	-	CASSPRGQTTNYGYTF	TGTGCCAGCAGTCCTCGGGGACAGACGACAAACTATGGCTACACCTTC
TRBV6-1	TRBD1	TRBJ1-1	-	CASSLQGFWGTEAFF	TGTGCCAGCAGCCTACAGGGGTTTTGGGGCACTGAAGCTTTCTTT
TRBV3-1	-	TRBJ2-5	few	CASSQGIQAQETQYF	TGTGCCAGCAGTCAAGGAATACAGGCTCAAGAGACCCAGTACTTC
TRBV29-1	TRBD1	TRBJ2-7	many	CSVEERQGKSYEQYF	TGCAGCGTTGAAGAAAGACAGGGGAAGTCCTACGAGCAGTACTTC
TRBV20-1	-	TRBJ1-1	-	CSASRAETAPLEAFF	TGCAGTGCTAGTCGTGCTGAGACGGCACCCCTTGAAGCTTTCTTT
TRBV5-1	-	TRBJ2-6	few	CASSLEGGGLSGANVLTF	TGCGCCAGCAGCTTGGAGGGAGGGGGCCTGTCTGGGGCCAACGTCCTGACTTTC